These 26 T cell receptor beta chains were all obtained from the same sample, sequenced in a study of TIL therapy for anti-PD-1-resistant metastatic lung cancer. Sequencing used immunoSEQ v3. Only in-frame clones appear in the TCRdb table, and some are missing; sequencing was by immunoSEQ multiplex PCR. Of about 36,000 clones listed, about 73% are singletons. As for time point: pre-treatment sample, taken before nivolumab and TIL therapy. Sequenced here: blood, sampled at baseline. The receptors were sampled from a person aged 25-85 years with non-small cell lung cancer.

The chain employs TRBV9 and TRBJ2-3; 7 bases agree with TRBD1. The CDR3 runs 16 residues. V lost 6 bases, J lost 1 base, and 11 bases stayed unmatched. The germline gives CDR1 SGDLS, CDR2 YYNGEE. The CDR3 region has the DNA TGTGCCAGCACCCGGAGGACAGGAGCAGGCACAGATACGCAGTATTTT. Protein sequence: CASTRRTGAGTDTQYF.

J is TRBJ2-3 and V is TRBV2; D assignment may be TRBD1 or TRBD2 (6 bases each). V gave up 2 bases and J gave up 5 bases, with 14 bases separating them. The CDR3 loop spans 15 amino acids. Germline CDR1 and CDR2: SNHLY and FYNNEI. The DNA of the CDR3 is TGTGCCAGCAGTGAACTGGTGGGGGGCGAAGATACGCAGTATTTT. It encodes CASSELVGGEDTQYF.

This clone was picked up a small number of times. This chain joins TRBV19 and TRBJ2-7; 9 bases map to TRBD1. The CDR3 sequence is 14 residues long. Trimming cost V 4 bases and J 4 bases; bases outside gene matches: 5. The germline gives CDR1 LNHDA, CDR2 SQIVND (reference sequence). CDR3 sequence (DNA): TGTGCCAGTAGTACGGACAGGGGTGGTTACGAGCAGTACTTC. It translates to CASSTDRGGYEQYF.

The genes are TRBV7-8 and TRBJ1-1, with a possible D match to TRBD1 (6 bases). The CDR3 is made up of 13 amino acids. Trimming took off 5 bases at V and 4 bases at J, with 11 bases between the two ends. From germline, CDR1 is SGHVS and CDR2 FQNEAQ. CDR3 in amino acids: CASSGGWITEAFF. The CDR3 region has the DNA TGTGCCAGCAGCGGGGGCTGGATCACTGAAGCTTTCTTT. Together with reference TRBV7-8 and TRBJ1-1, the CDR3 gives the full variable domain: GAGVSQSPRYKVAKRGQDVALRCDPISGHVSLFWYQQALGQGPEFLTYFQNEAQLDKSGLPSDRFFAERPEGSVSTLKIQRTQQEDSAVYLCASSGGWITEAFFGQGTRLTVV.

The J gene is TRBJ2-1, the V gene TRBV7-2, with D unresolved. The V end was cut by 3 bases, the J end by 6 bases, with 12 bases between. This CDR3 contains 14 residues. The germline gives CDR1 SGHTA, CDR2 FQGNSA. DNA for the CDR3: TGTGCCAGCAGCTTGATCCCGACGGGCAATGAGCAGTTCTTC. It yields the protein CASSLIPTGNEQFF.

This clone appeared a few times. The genes are TRBV6-1 and TRBJ2-7; 14 bases line up with TRBD2. Looked up from germline, CDR1 is MNHNS and CDR2 is SASEGT. The CDR3 consists of 16 residues. Trimming removed 4 bases from V and 6 bases from J; junction bases left unmatched: 8. In DNA, the CDR3 is TGTGCCAGCAGTGCCTTGGGACTAGCGGGAGATCTCGAGCAGTACTTC. Its translation: CASSALGLAGDLEQYF.

This sequence joins TRBV15 and TRBJ2-1; D remains unclear. CDR1 is LNHNV, CDR2 YYDKDF, per germline (reference sequence). The CDR3 spans 12 residues. Trimming cost V 1 base and J 6 bases, with 4 bases left between them. The CDR3 sequence: CATSRVINEQFF. DNA for the CDR3: TGTGCCACCAGCAGAGTGATCAATGAGCAGTTCTTC. Variable domain in full (rest from reference TRBV15 and TRBJ2-1): DAMVIQNPRYQVTQFGKPVTLSCSQTLNHNVMYWYQQKSSQAPKLLFHYYDKDFNNEADTPDNFQSRRPNTSFCFLDIRSPGLGDTAMYLCATSRVINEQFFGPGTRLTVL.

This clone has a handful of counts. The genes are TRBV19 and TRBJ1-2; a possible D gene is TRBD1 (5 bases). The V end was cut by 5 bases, the J end by 4 bases, with 11 bases between. The CDR3 length is 13 residues. Looked up from germline, CDR1 is LNHDA and CDR2 is SQIVND (reference sequence). CDR3 nucleotide sequence: TGTGCCAGTAGTTTCAGGGACTTCTATGGCTACACCTTC. Translation gives CASSFRDFYGYTF.

The chain carries TRBV28 and TRBJ1-6; a weak D match, TRBD1 (5 bases). The V gene lost 5 bases and the J gene lost 12 bases, with 14 bases spanning the gap. Germline V CDR1 and CDR2: MDHEN, SYDVKM. CDR3 length: 13 amino acids. DNA of the CDR3: TGTGCCAGCAGTCTCAAGGAGGGGCTACCCCTCCACTTT. This sequence encodes CASSLKEGLPLHF.

The chain uses TRBV4-1 and TRBJ2-7; D is perhaps TRBD1 (5 bases). The germline gives CDR1 MGHRA, CDR2 YSYEKL. Trimming stripped 0 bases from V and 6 bases from J, with 15 bases between. This CDR3 region has 15 residues. In DNA form, the CDR3 reads TGCGCCAGCAGCCAAGAGATGACAGAACGGCTCGAGCAGTACTTC. Residues: CASSQEMTERLEQYF.

The rearrangement links TRBV30 to TRBJ1-2; TRBD1 agrees at 7 bases. Germline loops: CDR1 GTSNPN, CDR2 SVGIG (reference sequence). The CDR3 has 12 amino acids. The V gene end was trimmed by 1 base and the J gene end by 6 bases; junction bases not matched to a gene: 2. The CDR3: CAWSGQGDGYTF. In DNA, the CDR3 is TGTGCCTGGAGTGGACAGGGCGATGGCTACACCTTC.

This clone was counted once. The chain uses TRBV7-6 and TRBJ2-1; a possible D gene is TRBD2 (7 bases). The V end lost 0 bases, the J end lost 10 bases, and 10 bases lay between the germline ends. Germline V gives CDR1 SGHVS, CDR2 FNYEAQ. The CDR3 is made up of 13 amino acids. The CDR3 spells CASSLAAGAEQFF. For the CDR3, the DNA is TGTGCCAGCAGCTTAGCGGCGGGGGCGGAGCAGTTCTTC. Combining the CDR3 with reference TRBV7-6 and TRBJ2-1 gives the whole variable domain GAGVSQSPRYKVTKRGQDVALRCDPISGHVSLYWYRQALGQGPEFLTYFNYEAQQDKSGLPNDRFSAERPEGSISTLTIQRTEQRDSAMYRCASSLAAGAEQFFGPGTRLTVL.

This clone turned up a few times. The chain has TRBV28 and TRBJ1-5; a possible D gene is TRBD1 (5 bases). Trimming removed 4 bases from V and 3 bases from J, with 10 bases in between. The CDR3 has 14 residues. Germline V lookup: CDR1 MDHEN, CDR2 SYDVKM. The CDR3 bases are TGTGCCAGCAGTTCCGGGACCTTCAATCAGCCCCAGCATTTT. Its translation: CASSSGTFNQPQHF.

The chain is built from TRBV7-2 and TRBJ2-3; D not resolved. Germline-derived CDR1 and CDR2 are SGHTA and FQGNSA. The V end lost 1 base, the J end lost 2 bases, and 7 bases lay between the germline ends. CDR3 length: 14 residues. CDR3 sequence (DNA): TGTGCCAGCAGCTTAGGAGGCCACACAGATACGCAGTATTTT. This codes for CASSLGGHTDTQYF. Looking up the rest from reference TRBV7-2 and TRBJ2-3 gives the full variable domain: GAGVSQSPSNKVTEKGKDVELRCDPISGHTALYWYRQSLGQGLEFLIYFQGNSAPDKSGLPSDRFSAERTGGSVSTLTIQRTQQEDSAVYLCASSLGGHTDTQYFGPGTRLTVL.

V usage is TRBV15 and J usage is TRBJ2-1; D gene ambiguous. From germline, CDR1 is LNHNV and CDR2 YYDKDF (reference sequence). V lost 3 bases, J lost 8 bases, and 11 bases lay in between. This CDR3 is 13 amino acids long. The CDR3 nucleotides read TGTGCCACCAGCAGGGACCGTAGAGATGAGCAGTTCTTC. As protein: CATSRDRRDEQFF.

This chain joins TRBV11-3 and TRBJ2-5, with 11 nucleotides matching TRBD1. This CDR3 is 15 amino acids long. The V segment lost 5 bases and the J segment 4 bases; nucleotides outside the gene matches: 6. CDR1 is SGHNT and CDR2 is YENEEA in the germline V gene. The CDR3 DNA follows: TGTGCCAGCAGCCCCGGACAGGGGGCTACAGAGACCCAGTACTTC. Its translation is CASSPGQGATETQYF.

This clone was found once. The rearrangement links TRBV19 to TRBJ2-1, with D uncertain. Trimming left V 8 bases short and J 7 bases short, with 21 bases between. The CDR3 length is 15 residues. Germline CDR1 reads LNHDA; CDR2 reads SQIVND (reference sequence). CDR3 protein: CASGSGVNFPNEQFF. The CDR3 nucleotides read TGTGCCAGTGGAAGTGGGGTGAATTTTCCGAATGAGCAGTTCTTC.

The J gene is TRBJ2-3, the V gene TRBV2; 11 nucleotides line up with TRBD2. The J segment lost 3 bases and the V segment lost 6 bases, leaving 5 bases of the junction unmatched. CDR3 length equals 15 residues. The V gene's germline CDR1 is SNHLY and CDR2 FYNNEI. The CDR3 is CASSMGLAETDTQYF. CDR3 sequence (DNA): TGTGCCAGCAGCATGGGACTAGCGGAGACAGATACGCAGTATTTT.

The chain couples TRBV5-6 to TRBJ1-5; possibly TRBD1 for D (5 bases). There are 16 residues in the CDR3. Germline values: CDR1 SGHDT, CDR2 YYEEEE. Trimming took off 2 bases at V and 5 bases at J, with 17 bases between the two ends. CDR3 sequence: CASSFGNNRGYQPQHF. The CDR3 region has the DNA TGTGCCAGCAGCTTCGGGAATAACCGGGGCTATCAGCCCCAGCATTTT.

This clone appeared once. The V gene is TRBV27, the J gene TRBJ1-3; D uncertain. Trimming pared 0 bases from V and 9 bases from J, leaving 9 bases between. Germline CDR1 MNHEY, CDR2 SMNVEV (reference sequence). The CDR3 spans 13 residues. The CDR3 region has the DNA TGTGCCAGCAGTTTATCAAGAGGGAGCACCATATATTTT. Translating gives CASSLSRGSTIYF.

CDR3 sequence (DNA): TGTGCCAGCAGCTTGTCTTCCGGGACAAACTACGAGCAGTACTTC. Its translation is CASSLSSGTNYEQYF. The chain is built from TRBV7-3 and TRBJ2-7; D might be TRBD1 (6 bases). V dropped 3 bases and J dropped 3 bases, with 15 bases sitting between them. The CDR3 loop spans 15 amino acids. Germline CDR1 and CDR2: SGHTA and FQGTGA.

V gene TRBV25-1 combines with J gene TRBJ2-3; D is undetermined. Trimming left V 8 bases short and J 0 bases short, with 15 bases between. The CDR3 length is 15 residues. Germline V gives CDR1 MGHDK, CDR2 SYGVNS. DNA for the CDR3: TGTGCCAGCCTCGGAGTAGGACGAAGCACAGATACGCAGTATTTT. Translated, it gives CASLGVGRSTDTQYF.

The V and J genes are TRBV19 and TRBJ2-1; the D is unclear. Germline V gene sequence: CDR1 LNHDA, CDR2 SQIVND (reference sequence). This CDR3 region has 14 residues. Trimming took 4 bases from V and 6 from J, leaving 13 bases between them. CDR3 protein: CASSTFLGGNEQFF. DNA for the CDR3: TGTGCCAGTAGTACCTTCCTGGGCGGCAATGAGCAGTTCTTC.

This clone has a handful of counts. The rearrangement links TRBV7-9 to TRBJ1-4, with 10 bases lining up with TRBD1. V shed 5 bases and J 8 bases; nucleotides not matched to a gene: 5. This CDR3 region has 14 residues. Germline CDR1 reads SEHNR; CDR2 reads FQNEAQ (reference sequence). The CDR3 coding sequence is TGTGCCAGCAGCCGGGACAGGGGAGGCGAAAAACTGTTTTTT. This encodes CASSRDRGGEKLFF.

This clone was recorded once. The chain carries TRBV7-9 and TRBJ2-5, with D perhaps assigned TRBD1 or TRBD2 (5 bases each). CDR1 is SEHNR, CDR2 FQNEAQ, per germline (reference sequence). Between the trimmed V and J ends, which lost 9 bases and 2 bases, there was a span of 19 bases. The CDR3 contains 15 residues. CDR3 protein: CASRNLSGQQETQYF. DNA for the CDR3: TGTGCCAGTAGGAATTTGTCGGGGCAGCAAGAGACCCAGTACTTC.

V is TRBV19 and J is TRBJ2-3; 7 bases map to TRBD2. This CDR3 region has 15 residues. The J segment lost 2 bases and the V segment lost 5 bases, leaving 7 bases of the junction unmatched. Germline V lookup: CDR1 LNHDA, CDR2 SQIVND (reference sequence). CDR3 nucleotide sequence: TGTGCCAGTAGTTCAACAGCGGGACCCACAGATACGCAGTATTTT. The encoded protein is CASSSTAGPTDTQYF. Looking up the rest from reference TRBV19 and TRBJ2-3 gives the full variable domain: DGGITQSPKYLFRKEGQNVTLSCEQNLNHDAMYWYRQDPGQGLRLIYYSQIVNDFQKGDIAEGYSVSREKKESFPLTVTSAQKNPTAFYLCASSSTAGPTDTQYFGPGTRLTVL.